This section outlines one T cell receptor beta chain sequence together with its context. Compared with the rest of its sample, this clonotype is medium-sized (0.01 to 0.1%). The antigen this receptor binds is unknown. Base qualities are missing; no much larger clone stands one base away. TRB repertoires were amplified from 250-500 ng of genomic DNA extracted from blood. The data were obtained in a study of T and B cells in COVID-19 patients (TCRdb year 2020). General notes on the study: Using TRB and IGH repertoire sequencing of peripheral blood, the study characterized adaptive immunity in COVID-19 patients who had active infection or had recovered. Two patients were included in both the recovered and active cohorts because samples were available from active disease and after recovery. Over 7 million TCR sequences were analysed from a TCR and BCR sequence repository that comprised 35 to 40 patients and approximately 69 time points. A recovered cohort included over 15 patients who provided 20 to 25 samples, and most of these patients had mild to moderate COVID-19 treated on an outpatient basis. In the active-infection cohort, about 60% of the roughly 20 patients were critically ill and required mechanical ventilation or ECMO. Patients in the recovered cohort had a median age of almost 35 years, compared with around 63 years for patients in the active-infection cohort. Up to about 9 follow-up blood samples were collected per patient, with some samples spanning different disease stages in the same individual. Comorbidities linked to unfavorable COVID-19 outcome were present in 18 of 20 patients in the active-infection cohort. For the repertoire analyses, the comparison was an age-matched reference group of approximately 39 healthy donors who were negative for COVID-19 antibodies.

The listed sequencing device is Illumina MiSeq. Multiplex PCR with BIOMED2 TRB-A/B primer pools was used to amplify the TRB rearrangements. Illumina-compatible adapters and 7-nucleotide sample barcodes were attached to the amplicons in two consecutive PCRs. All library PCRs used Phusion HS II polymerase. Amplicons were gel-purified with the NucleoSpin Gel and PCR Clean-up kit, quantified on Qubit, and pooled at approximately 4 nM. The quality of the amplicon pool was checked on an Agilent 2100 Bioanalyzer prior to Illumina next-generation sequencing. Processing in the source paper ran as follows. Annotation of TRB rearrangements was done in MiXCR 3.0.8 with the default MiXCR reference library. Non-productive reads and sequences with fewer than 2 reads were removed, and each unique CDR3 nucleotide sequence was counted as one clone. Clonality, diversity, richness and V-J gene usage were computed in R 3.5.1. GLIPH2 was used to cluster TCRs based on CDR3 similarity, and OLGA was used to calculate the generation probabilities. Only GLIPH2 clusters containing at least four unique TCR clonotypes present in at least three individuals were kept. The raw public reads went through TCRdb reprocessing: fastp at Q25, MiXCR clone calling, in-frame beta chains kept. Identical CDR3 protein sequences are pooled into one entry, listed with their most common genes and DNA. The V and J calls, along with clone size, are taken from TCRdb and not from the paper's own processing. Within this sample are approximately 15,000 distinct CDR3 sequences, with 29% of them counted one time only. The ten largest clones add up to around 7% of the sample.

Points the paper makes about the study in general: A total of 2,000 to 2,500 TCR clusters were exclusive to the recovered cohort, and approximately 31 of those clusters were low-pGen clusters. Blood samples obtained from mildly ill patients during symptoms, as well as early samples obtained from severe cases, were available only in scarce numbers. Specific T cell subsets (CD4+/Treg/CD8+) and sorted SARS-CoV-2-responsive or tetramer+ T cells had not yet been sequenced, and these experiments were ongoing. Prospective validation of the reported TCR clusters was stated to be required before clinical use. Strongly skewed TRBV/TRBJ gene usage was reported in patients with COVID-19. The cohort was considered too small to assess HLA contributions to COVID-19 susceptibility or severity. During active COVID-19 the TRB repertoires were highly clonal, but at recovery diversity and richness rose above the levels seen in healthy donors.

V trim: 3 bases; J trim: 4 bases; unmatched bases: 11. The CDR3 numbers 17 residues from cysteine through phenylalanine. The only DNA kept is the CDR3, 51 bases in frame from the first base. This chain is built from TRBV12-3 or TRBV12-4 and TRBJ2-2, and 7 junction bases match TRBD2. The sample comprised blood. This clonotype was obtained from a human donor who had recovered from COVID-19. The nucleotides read TGTGCCAGCAGTTTCGTCCGCGGTAGCGGGTTCACCGGGGAGCTGTTTTTT. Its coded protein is CASSFVRGSGFTGELFF.